The 22 T cell receptor beta chains presented below share a single source sample, sequenced in a study of cytomegalovirus exposure and HLA in healthy donors. PCR involved 60 Vbeta and 13 Jbeta primers. Clones were read by immunoSEQ multiplex PCR, and TCRdb kept only the in-frame ones, dropping some. The profile shows some 150,000 clones, around 85% of them singletons. Sequenced: PBMCs. These receptors all stem from a female donor in good health and CMV-seronegative.

The rearrangement joins TRBV4-1 to TRBJ2-4; 8 nucleotides match TRBD2. Germline-derived CDR1 and CDR2 are MGHRA and YSYEKL. The CDR3 runs 15 residues. The ends lost 5 bases at V and 4 bases at J; junction bases unmatched: 7. CDR3 nucleotide sequence: TGCGCCAGCAGCGGACAACTAGCGGTAAAAAACATTCAGTACTTC. Translated, it gives CASSGQLAVKNIQYF.

V is TRBV5-1 and J is TRBJ2-1; D might be TRBD2 (6 bases). CDR3 length equals 13 residues. V lost 0 bases to trimming and J lost 8 bases, with 9 bases between them. CDR1 is SGHRS, CDR2 YFSETQ, per germline. CDR3 DNA: TGCGCCAGCAGCTTGGAAGGAGGGGATGAGCAGTTCTTC. This translates into CASSLEGGDEQFF.

The chain recombines TRBV6-5 with TRBJ2-2, with 11 nucleotides matching TRBD1. Germline CDR1 is MNHEY and CDR2 is SVGAGI. This CDR3 region has 14 residues. With 5 bases clipped from V and 4 bases from J, the junction kept 0 bases outside the gene matches. The CDR3 spells CASSGTGGTGELFF. The DNA for the CDR3 is TGTGCCAGCAGTGGGACAGGGGGCACCGGGGAGCTGTTTTTT.

This chain connects TRBV7-6 to TRBJ2-3; TRBD2 agrees at 7 bases. Unmatched junction bases numbered 13, after V lost 6 bases and J lost 4 bases. Germline loops: CDR1 SGHVS, CDR2 FNYEAQ. The CDR3 sequence is 16 residues long. In DNA form, the CDR3 reads TGTGCCAGCAGGGAGGGCGGCGGGAGTTTCTCAGATACGCAGTATTTT. It is translated as CASREGGGSFSDTQYF. Variable domain in full (rest from reference TRBV7-6 and TRBJ2-3): GAGVSQSPRYKVTKRGQDVALRCDPISGHVSLYWYRQALGQGPEFLTYFNYEAQQDKSGLPNDRFSAERPEGSISTLTIQRTEQRDSAMYRCASREGGGSFSDTQYFGPGTRLTVL.

V usage is TRBV6-5 and J usage is TRBJ1-4, with TRBD1 matching 11 bases. Germline CDR1 reads MNHEY; CDR2 reads SVGAGI. The CDR3 runs to 14 residues. V trimming: 5 bases; J trimming: 8 bases; junction bases outside the gene matches: 4. CDR3 amino acids: CASSPGTGGEKLFF. The CDR3 DNA reads as TGTGCCAGCAGTCCCGGGACAGGGGGGGAAAAACTGTTTTTT.

This sequence joins TRBV2 and TRBJ2-5, with 8 positions matching TRBD2. Per germline, CDR1 SNHLY and CDR2 FYNNEI. The length of the CDR3 is 15 residues. V was clipped by 6 bases and J by 4 bases; unmatched bases: 10. The CDR3 reads CASSLRAGGVETQYF. CDR3 nucleotides: TGTGCCAGCAGCCTTAGGGCGGGAGGAGTAGAGACCCAGTACTTC.

The J gene is TRBJ2-7, the V gene TRBV5-1; 9 bases align to TRBD2. The V gene's germline CDR1 is SGHRS and CDR2 YFSETQ. The CDR3 length is 15 residues. Germline trimming cut 7 bases from V and 1 base from J; bases unmatched to any gene: 9. The CDR3 is CASGPGTSTSYEQYF. The CDR3 DNA reads TGCGCCAGCGGCCCCGGGACTAGCACTTCCTACGAGCAGTACTTC. The full variable domain, in which reference TRBV5-1 and TRBJ2-7 provide the parts outside the CDR3, is KAGVTQTPRYLIKTRGQQVTLSCSPISGHRSVSWYQQTPGQGLQFLFEYFSETQRNKGNFPGRFSGRQFSNSRSEMNVSTLELGDSALYLCASGPGTSTSYEQYFGPGTRLTVT.

V is TRBV5-6 and J is TRBJ2-7; D may be TRBD2 (5 bases). CDR3 size: 13 residues. V gave up 4 bases and J gave up 6 bases, with 14 bases separating them. Germline V CDR1 and CDR2: SGHDT, YYEEEE. In DNA form, the CDR3 reads TGTGCCAGCAGCCCGGAGGCGCGTCCCGAGCAGTACTTC. Its protein is CASSPEARPEQYF.

This sequence joins TRBV28 and TRBJ1-1; D not certain. The CDR3 consists of 15 residues. V lost 6 bases and J 0 bases, leaving 14 bases between the germline ends. In germline, CDR1 is MDHEN, CDR2 SYDVKM. The CDR3 loop reads CASSPLGKMNTEAFF. CDR3 DNA sequence: TGTGCCAGCAGCCCCCTCGGGAAAATGAACACTGAAGCTTTCTTT.

CDR3 loop: CASRPWGGWGDAFF. The CDR3, as DNA: TGTGCCAGCAGGCCTTGGGGGGGGTGGGGAGACGCTTTCTTT. The rearrangement joins TRBV28 to TRBJ1-1; tentatively, D is TRBD1 (5 bases). Germline lookup yields CDR1 MDHEN and CDR2 SYDVKM. Trimming cost V 6 bases and J 11 bases, with 22 bases left between them. The CDR3 is 14 residues long.

Turning to this clone: One end of the junction is discordant with germline, which a read error may explain. The chain couples TRBV7-9 to TRBJ2-7; D gene uncertain. The CDR3 loop spans 13 amino acids. CDR1 and CDR2 from the germline V gene are SEHNR and FQNEAQ (reference sequence). CDR3 residues: CASSLSGSFEQYF. CDR3 bases: TGTGCCAGCAGCTTATCCGGGTCCTTCGAGCAGTACTTC.

The chain recombines TRBV7-6 with TRBJ2-7; D is possibly TRBD1 (6 bases). This CDR3 contains 15 residues. V was cut by 0 bases and J by 0 bases, with 9 bases left in between. Germline-derived CDR1 and CDR2 are SGHVS and FNYEAQ. The CDR3 nucleotides are TGTGCCAGCAGCTTAGCGGAGGACAGCTCCTACGAGCAGTACTTC. The encoded protein is CASSLAEDSSYEQYF.

The rearrangement links TRBV18 to TRBJ2-7, with D tentatively TRBD2 (5 bases). Germline V lookup: CDR1 KGHSH, CDR2 LQKENI. V dropped 2 bases and J dropped 7 bases, with 15 bases sitting between them. The CDR3 covers 14 residues. Written as DNA, the CDR3 is TGTGCCAGCTCACCATGGCCGATGGACTCTGAGCAGTACTTC. As protein: CASSPWPMDSEQYF.

The chain links TRBV18 to TRBJ2-7; 10 bases agree with TRBD1. Germline V gene data show CDR1 as KGHSH and CDR2 as LQKENI. V shed 1 base, J shed 5 bases, and the junction held 5 bases outside the gene matches. The CDR3 consists of 15 residues. The CDR3 DNA reads TGTGCCAGCTCACCACTCCGGGACAGGGGCCACGAGCAGTACTTC. It yields the protein CASSPLRDRGHEQYF.

This clone was picked up a small number of times. The V gene is TRBV10-1, the J gene TRBJ2-7, with TRBD2 matching 7 bases. This CDR3 spans 18 amino acids. From germline, CDR1 is WNHNN and CDR2 SYGVQD (reference sequence). Losses at the gene ends were 2 bases for V and 3 bases for J; bases not matched to a gene: 16. CDR3 DNA: TGCGCCAGCAGTGAGACAGGACTAGTTGCAATCGGAGGCTACGAGCAGTACTTC. Its translation is CASSETGLVAIGGYEQYF.

The CDR3 DNA sequence: TGTGCCAGCAGTTTAGGGACAGTCTCTGGAAACACCATATATTTT. Encoded protein: CASSLGTVSGNTIYF. The chain has TRBV28 and TRBJ1-3, with TRBD1 identical over 7 bases. The germline CDR1 and CDR2 sequences are MDHEN and SYDVKM. The CDR3 length is 15 residues. Trimming cost V 2 bases and J 0 bases; bases outside gene matches: 1.

The chain combines TRBV27 with TRBJ2-7, with 12 bases that match TRBD2. The CDR3 sequence is 16 residues long. V shed 5 bases and J 3 bases; nucleotides not matched to a gene: 8. Germline CDR1 reads MNHEY; CDR2 reads SMNVEV (reference sequence). CDR3 protein: CASSPSLAGGNYEQYF. The CDR3 region has the DNA TGTGCCAGCAGTCCGTCGCTAGCGGGAGGGAACTACGAGCAGTACTTC.

This clone was recorded once. J is TRBJ2-1 and V is TRBV7-6; tentatively, D is TRBD2 (5 bases). The ends were cut back, 0 bases at V and 1 base at J, with 7 bases in the middle. This CDR3 is built from 15 residues. Germline CDR1 reads SGHVS; CDR2 reads FNYEAQ. CDR3 sequence reads: CASSLAGVSYNEQFF. The CDR3 DNA reads TGTGCCAGCAGCTTAGCGGGAGTATCCTACAATGAGCAGTTCTTC.

The chain joins TRBV6-5 to TRBJ1-1, with D uncertain. The CDR3 covers 15 residues. Between the trimmed V and J ends, which lost 5 bases and 0 bases, there was a span of 13 bases. Germline CDR1 MNHEY, CDR2 SVGAGI. The CDR3 is CASSTLPSMNTEAFF. In DNA, the CDR3 is TGTGCCAGCAGTACCCTTCCGAGTATGAACACTGAAGCTTTCTTT.

The chain employs TRBV4-1 and TRBJ1-4; D is unclear. CDR1 and CDR2 (germline): MGHRA, YSYEKL. Trimming shortened V by 1 base and J by 0 bases, and 15 bases separated the two germline ends. The CDR3 has 18 amino acids. The CDR3 loop reads CASSQGFFGSATNEKLFF. The CDR3 DNA reads TGCGCCAGCAGCCAAGGCTTCTTTGGAAGCGCAACTAATGAAAAACTGTTTTTT.

The rearrangement joins TRBV5-6 to TRBJ1-1; D remains ambiguous. Trimming stripped 1 base from V and 4 bases from J, with 11 bases between. Germline CDR1 and CDR2: SGHDT and YYEEEE. The CDR3 loop spans 14 amino acids. The CDR3 here is CASSLIRIGTEAFF. As DNA, the CDR3 is TGTGCCAGCAGCTTGATACGAATCGGCACTGAAGCTTTCTTT. The full variable domain, rest sourced from reference TRBV5-6 and TRBJ1-1, is DAGVTQSPTHLIKTRGQQVTLRCSPKSGHDTVSWYQQALGQGPQFIFQYYEEEERQRGNFPDRFSGHQFPNYSSELNVNALLLGDSALYLCASSLIRIGTEAFFGQGTRLTVV.

This rearrangement joins TRBV27 to TRBJ2-3, with 7 bases lining up with TRBD1. J gave up 9 bases and V 5 bases, and 5 bases lay outside the gene matches. This CDR3 comprises 12 residues. The germline gives CDR1 MNHEY, CDR2 SMNVEV (reference sequence). CDR3 in DNA: TGTGCCAGCAGTCGAGCGACAGGGACGCAGTATTTT. It translates to CASSRATGTQYF.